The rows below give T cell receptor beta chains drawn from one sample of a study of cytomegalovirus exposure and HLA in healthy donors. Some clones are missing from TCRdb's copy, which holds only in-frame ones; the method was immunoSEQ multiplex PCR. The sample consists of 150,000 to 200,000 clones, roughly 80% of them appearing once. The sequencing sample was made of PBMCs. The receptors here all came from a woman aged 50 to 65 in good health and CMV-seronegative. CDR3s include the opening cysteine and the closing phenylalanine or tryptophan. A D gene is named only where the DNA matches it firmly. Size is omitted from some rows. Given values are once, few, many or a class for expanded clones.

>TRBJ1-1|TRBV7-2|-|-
TGTGCCGCGGGGGGGGCAAGGAACACTGAAGCTTTCTTT
CAAGGARNTEAFF
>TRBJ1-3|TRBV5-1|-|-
TGCGCCAGCAGCCACGACAGCTCTGGAAACACCATATATTTT
CASSHDSSGNTIYF
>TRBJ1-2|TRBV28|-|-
TGTGCCAGCAGTTTAGGAGCAAGCGGGTATGGCTACACCTTC
CASSLGASGYGYTF
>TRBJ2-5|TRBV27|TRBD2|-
TGTGCCAGCAGGACTAGCGGGAACTTGGAAGAGACCCAGTACTTC
CASRTSGNLEETQYF
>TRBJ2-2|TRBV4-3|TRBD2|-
TGCGCCAGCAGCCAAGAAGTGGCACTAGCGGGGGACCGGAACACCGGGGAGCTGTTTTTT
CASSQEVALAGDRNTGELFF
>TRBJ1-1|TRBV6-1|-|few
TGTGCCAGCAGTGGGGACGCCCGGGGGACTGAAGCTTTCTTT
CASSGDARGTEAFF
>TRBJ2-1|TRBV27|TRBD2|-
TGTGCCAGCAGTTTAACAAAGACTAGCGGGTACAATGAGCAGTTCTTC
CASSLTKTSGYNEQFF
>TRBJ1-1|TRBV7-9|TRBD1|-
TGTGCCAGCAGGCACGGACAGGGCACTGAAGCTTTCTTT
CASRHGQGTEAFF
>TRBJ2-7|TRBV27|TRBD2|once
TGTGCCAGCAGTTTCCGGGAGGGCTACGAGCAGTACTTC
CASSFREGYEQYF
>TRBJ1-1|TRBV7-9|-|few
TGTGCCAGCAGCTTAGGAAGCACCACTGAAGCTTTCTTT
CASSLGSTTEAFF
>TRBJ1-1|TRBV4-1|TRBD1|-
TGCGCCAGCAGCCAGATGGACAGGGGTCACACTGAAGCTTTCTTT
CASSQMDRGHTEAFF
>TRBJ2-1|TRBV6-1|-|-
TGTGCCAGCAGTGGATTAAGGGGGGGCTCCTACAATGAGCAGTTCTTC
CASSGLRGGSYNEQFF
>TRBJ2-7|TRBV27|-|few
TGTGCCAGCGGCGAGCGAGCCGAGCAGTACTTC
CASGERAEQYF
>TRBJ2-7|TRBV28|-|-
TGTGCCAGCAGTTTCCCAGATAAGTCCTACGAGCAGTACTTC
CASSFPDKSYEQYF
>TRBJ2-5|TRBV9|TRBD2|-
TGTGCCAGCAGCGCGACTGGCGGGGCTAGCGGACAAGAGACCCAGTACTTC
CASSATGGASGQETQYF
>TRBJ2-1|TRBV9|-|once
TGTGCCAGCAGCCTCCACAGCGGGCGGTCCTACAATGAGCAGTTCTTC
CASSLHSGRSYNEQFF
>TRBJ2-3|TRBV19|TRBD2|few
TGTGCCAGTAGTAAGCGGGACCTTCGCACAGATACGCAGTATTTT
CASSKRDLRTDTQYF
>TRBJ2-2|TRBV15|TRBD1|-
TGTGCCACCAGCAGATGGGACAGAAACACCGGGGAGCTGTTTTTT
CATSRWDRNTGELFF
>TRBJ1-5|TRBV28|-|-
TGTGCCAGCAGTTCCATCGCCTCGGTCGGCAATCAGCCCCAGCATTTT
CASSSIASVGNQPQHF
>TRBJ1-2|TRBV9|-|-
TGTGCCAGCAGCCCACGATCAGAAGCTAACTATGGCTACACCTTC
CASSPRSEANYGYTF
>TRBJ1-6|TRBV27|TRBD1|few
TGTGCCAGCAGTTTCGGGTTCGGGGACAGAAATTCACCCCTCCACTTT
CASSFGFGDRNSPLHF
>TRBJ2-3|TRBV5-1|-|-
TGCGCCAGTTCGGGGGATCAGCCCTTTCCAGATACGCAGTATTTT
CASSGDQPFPDTQYF
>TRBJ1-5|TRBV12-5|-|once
TGTGCTAGTGTTTGGGGAGGCAATCAGCCCCAGCATTTT
CASVWGGNQPQHF